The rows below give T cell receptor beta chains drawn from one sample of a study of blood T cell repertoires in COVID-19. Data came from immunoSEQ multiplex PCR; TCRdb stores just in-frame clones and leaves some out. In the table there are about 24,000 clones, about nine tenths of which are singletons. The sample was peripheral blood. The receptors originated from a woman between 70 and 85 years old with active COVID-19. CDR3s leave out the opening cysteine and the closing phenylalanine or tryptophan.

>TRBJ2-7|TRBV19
ASSMMHYYYEQY
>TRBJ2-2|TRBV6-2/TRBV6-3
ASSTRLANTGELF
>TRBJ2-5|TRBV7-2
ASSSGYQETQY
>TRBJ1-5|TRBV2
ASRSGGSGNQPQH
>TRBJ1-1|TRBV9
ASSVVLNTEAF
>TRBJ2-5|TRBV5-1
ASSPGGANQETQY
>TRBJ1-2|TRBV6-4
ASSPGAGNYYGYT
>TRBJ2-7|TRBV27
ASSFAGRRLAGYKDEQY
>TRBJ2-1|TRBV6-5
ASSKRDLDREQF
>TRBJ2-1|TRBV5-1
ASSWDPGQGANEQF
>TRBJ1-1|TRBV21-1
ASSKSSGQLMNTEAF
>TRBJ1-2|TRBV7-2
ASSPPRPQGARGYT
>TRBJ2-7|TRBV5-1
ASSGQGGSYEQY
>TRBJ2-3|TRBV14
ASSPSGGATDTQY
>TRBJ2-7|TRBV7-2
ASSLDASGTYEQY
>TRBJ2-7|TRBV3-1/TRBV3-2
ATSGGVKPYEQY
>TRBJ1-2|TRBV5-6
ASSLYSQGGPYGYT
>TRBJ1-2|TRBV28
ASSSPPGYT
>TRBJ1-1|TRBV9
ASSVIGSGRGDTEAF
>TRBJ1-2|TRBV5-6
ASSLSLGQGAVGYT
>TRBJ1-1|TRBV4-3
ASSHTQGARTEAF
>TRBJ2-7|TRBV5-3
ARSLFR
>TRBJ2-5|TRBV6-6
ASSYSGGQETQY
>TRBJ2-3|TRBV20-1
SVFTRDTQY
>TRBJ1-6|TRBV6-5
ASSRDSSYNSPLH
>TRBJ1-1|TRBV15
ATSLQGPKAF
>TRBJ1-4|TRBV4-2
ASSQDFGQGNEKLF
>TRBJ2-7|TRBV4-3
ASSQDKERGAPAYEQY
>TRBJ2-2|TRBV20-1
SASGAVRSGNTGELF
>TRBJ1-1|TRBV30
AWSVSREGEAF
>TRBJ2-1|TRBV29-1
SVEGDRVLYNEQF
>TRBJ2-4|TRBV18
ASSPLTDRGIQY
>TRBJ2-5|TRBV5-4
ASSLVIAGGGLFETQY
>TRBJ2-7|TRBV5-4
ASSIGGRRYEQY
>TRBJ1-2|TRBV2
ASSDNRATLYGYT
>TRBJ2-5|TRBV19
ASSIRSGVGETQY
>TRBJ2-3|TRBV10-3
AVGGQGGLTFGTDTQY
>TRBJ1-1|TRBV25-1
ASRGQGTGNTEAF
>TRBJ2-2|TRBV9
ASSVAGGPNTGELF
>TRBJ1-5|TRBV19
ASSIGQFPQH
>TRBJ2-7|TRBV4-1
ASSQEPGQMYEQY
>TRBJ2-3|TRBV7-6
ASSSGLAGGPDTQY
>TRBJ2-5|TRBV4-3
ASSQDRRETQY
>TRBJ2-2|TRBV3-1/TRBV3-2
ASMPGKNTGELF
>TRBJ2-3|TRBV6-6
ASSSRLAGGQDTQY
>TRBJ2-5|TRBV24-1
ATSGDDRGYLETQY
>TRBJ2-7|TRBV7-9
ASSSGTGVVSLTYEQY
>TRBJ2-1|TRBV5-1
ASSLVGGSTYNEQF
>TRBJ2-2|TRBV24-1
ATSDRSRDSRAGELF
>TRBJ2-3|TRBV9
ASSRVTDTQY
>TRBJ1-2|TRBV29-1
SIQGAGGYT
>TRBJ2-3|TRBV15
ATSRDRGHQDTQY
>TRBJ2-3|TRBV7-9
ASSLGWGQRGPTDTQY
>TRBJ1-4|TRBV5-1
ASSTGQPRLRKLF
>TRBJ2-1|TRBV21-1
ASNPRDRDYNEQF
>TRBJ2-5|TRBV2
ASSIAGGRGETQY
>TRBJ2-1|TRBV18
ASSPPGTGGAYNEQF
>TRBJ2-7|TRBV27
ASSLSVGGAVYEQY
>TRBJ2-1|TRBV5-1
ASSLDGTSGSARDEQF
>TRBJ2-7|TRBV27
ASSLRAGPHEQY